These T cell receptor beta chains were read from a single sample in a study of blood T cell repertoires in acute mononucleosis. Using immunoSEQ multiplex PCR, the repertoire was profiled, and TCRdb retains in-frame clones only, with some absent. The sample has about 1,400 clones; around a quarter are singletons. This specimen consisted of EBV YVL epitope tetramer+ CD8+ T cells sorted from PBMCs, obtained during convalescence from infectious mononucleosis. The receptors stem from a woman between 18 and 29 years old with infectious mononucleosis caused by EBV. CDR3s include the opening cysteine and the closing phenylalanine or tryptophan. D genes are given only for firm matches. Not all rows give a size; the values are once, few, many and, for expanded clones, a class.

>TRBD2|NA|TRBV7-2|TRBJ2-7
CASSLVLAGVHEQYF
TGTGCCAGCAGCTTAGTCCTAGCGGGAGTTCACGAGCAGTACTTC
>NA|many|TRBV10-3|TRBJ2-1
CASSIYNEQFF
TGTGCCAGCAGTATCTACAATGAGCAGTTCTTC
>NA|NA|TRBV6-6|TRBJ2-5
CASSGLRGSGETQYF
TGTGCCAGCAGCGGCTTAAGGGGCAGTGGAGAGACCCAGTACTTC
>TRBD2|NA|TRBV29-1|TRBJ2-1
CSVGGTGSGTSGAYSYIEQFF
TGCAGCGTAGGTGGGACTGGGTCCGGGACTAGCGGGGCATACTCCTACATTGAGCAGTTCTTC
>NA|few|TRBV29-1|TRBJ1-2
CSATATVNYGYTF
TGCAGTGCTACCGCGACGGTTAACTATGGCTACACCTTC
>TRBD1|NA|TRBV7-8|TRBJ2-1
CASSDWQGESNEQFF
TGTGCCAGCAGTGATTGGCAGGGGGAATCAAATGAGCAGTTCTTC
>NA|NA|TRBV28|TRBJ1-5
CASMFLLGGAQPQHF
TGTGCCAGCATGTTCCTTCTGGGGGGGGCTCAGCCCCAGCATTTT
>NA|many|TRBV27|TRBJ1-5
CASSFLLGGAQPQHF
TGTGCCAGCAGTTTCCTTCTGGGGGGGGCTCAGCCCCAGCATTTT
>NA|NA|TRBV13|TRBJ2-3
CASSQEPLSGDTQYF
TGTGCCAGCAGCCAAGAACCCCTAAGCGGAGATACGCAGTATTTT
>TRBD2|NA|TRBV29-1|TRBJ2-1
CRRRTGSGTSGAYSYNEQFF
TGCAGGAGGAGGACAGGGTCCGGGACTAGCGGGGCATACTCCTACAATGAGCAGTTCTTC
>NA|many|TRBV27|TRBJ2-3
CASSQGGDTQYF
TGTGCCAGCAGCCAGGGGGGGGATACGCAGTATTTT
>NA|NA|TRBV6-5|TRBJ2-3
CASSALGSASTQYF
TGTGCCAGCAGTGCCCTTGGGTCAGCGTCGACGCAGTATTTT
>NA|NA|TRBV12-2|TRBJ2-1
CASSPDPTGYNEQFF
TGTGCCAGCAGCCCCGACCCCACGGGGTACAATGAGCAGTTCTTC
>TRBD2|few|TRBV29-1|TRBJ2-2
CSVGGTGSGTSGRFEHRGAVF
TGCAGCGTAGGAGGGACAGGGTCCGGGACTAGCGGGAGGTTCGAACACCGGGGAGCTGTTTTT
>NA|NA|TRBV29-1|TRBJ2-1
CIVGGTGSRTSRAYSYNEQFF
TGCATCGTAGGAGGGACAGGGTCCAGGACTAGCAGGGCATACTCCTACAATGAGCAGTTCTTC
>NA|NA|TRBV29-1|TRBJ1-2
CSGRGSNYGYTF
TGCAGCGGTCGGGGATCAAACTATGGCTACACCTTC
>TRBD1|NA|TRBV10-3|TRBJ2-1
CASRGLRIEQFF
TGTGCCAGCAGGGGGTTGAGGATAGAGCAGTTCTTC
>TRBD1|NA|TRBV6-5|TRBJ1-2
CASWTGGGYTF
TGTGCCAGTTGGACAGGGGGCGGCTACACCTTC
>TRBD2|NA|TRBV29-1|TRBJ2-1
CSVGGTGAGTSGAYSFNEQFF
TGCAGCGTAGGAGGGACTGGGGCCGGGACTAGCGGGGCATACTCCTTCAATGAGCAGTTCTTC
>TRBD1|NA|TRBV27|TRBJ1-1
CASSFLGQSMNTEAFF
TGTGCCAGCAGTTTTCTGGGACAGTCTATGAACACTGAAGCTTTCTTT
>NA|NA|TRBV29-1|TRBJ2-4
CSVVLAGLAKNIQYF
TGCAGCGTTGTTCTGGCGGGTCTAGCCAAAAACATTCAGTACTTC
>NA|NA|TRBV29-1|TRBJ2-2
CSVAKPAGLAGVGPGSCFF
NA
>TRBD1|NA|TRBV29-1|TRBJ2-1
CSVGGTGSGSGAYSYNEQFF
TGCAGCGTAGGAGGGACAGGGTCCGGGAGCGGGGCATACTCCTACAATGAGCAGTTCTTC
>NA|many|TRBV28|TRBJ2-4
CASSLMLGSGSIQYF
TGTGCCAGCAGTTTAATGCTGGGCAGCGGATCCATTCAGTACTTC
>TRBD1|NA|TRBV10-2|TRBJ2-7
CASSWTGSYEQYF
TGTGCCAGCAGTTGGACAGGTTCCTACGAGCAGTACTTC
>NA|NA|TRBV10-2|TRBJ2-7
CAGMLPFGDEQYF
TGCGCCGGCATGCTCCCTTTTGGTGACGAGCAGTATTTC
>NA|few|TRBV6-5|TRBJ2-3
CACSALLVSASTQYF
TGTGCCTGCAGTGCCCTACTTGTGTCAGCGTCGACGCAGTATTTT
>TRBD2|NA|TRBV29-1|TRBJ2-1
CCVGGTGSGTSGAYSYNEQVF
TGCTGCGTCGGAGGGACAGGGTCCGGGACTAGCGGGGCATACTCCTACAATGAGCAGGTCTTC
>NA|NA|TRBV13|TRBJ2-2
CVPADKRPGSCFF
NA
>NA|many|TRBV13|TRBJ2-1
CASSRYSDEQFF
TGTGCCAGCAGCCGCTATAGCGATGAGCAGTTCTTC
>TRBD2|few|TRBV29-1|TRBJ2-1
CSVVGTGSGTSGAYSYNEQFF
TGCAGCGTAGTTGGGACAGGGTCCGGGACTAGCGGGGCATACTCCTACAATGAGCAGTTCTTC
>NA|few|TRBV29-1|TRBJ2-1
CSVGGTGSGTSVSYSYNEQFF
TGCAGCGTAGGAGGGACAGGGTCCGGGACTAGCGTTTCATACTCCTACAATGAGCAGTTCTTC
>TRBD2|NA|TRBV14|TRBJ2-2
CASLSGSRTGELFF
TGTGCCAGCCTTAGCGGGAGTCGGACCGGGGAGCTGTTTTTT
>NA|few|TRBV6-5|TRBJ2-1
CASSLSGYINEQFF
TGTGCCAGCAGCTTATCGGGGTATATCAATGAGCAGTTCTTC
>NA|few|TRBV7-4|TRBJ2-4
CASSPLRWGSKNIQYF
TGTGCCAGCAGCCCTCTTCGATGGGGCTCCAAAAACATTCAGTACTTC
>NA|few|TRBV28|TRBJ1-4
CAVNLQGLFF
TGTGCAGTAAACCTACAGGGACTGTTTTTT
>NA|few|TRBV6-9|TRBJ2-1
CASSAHNEQFF
TGTGCCAGCAGTGCCCACAATGAGCAGTTCTTC
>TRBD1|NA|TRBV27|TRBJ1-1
CASSFLGQSMNSEAFF
TGTGCCAGCAGTTTTCTGGGACAGTCAATGAACTCTGAAGCTTTCTTT
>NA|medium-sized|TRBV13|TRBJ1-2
CASSEYGSGAGYTF
TGTGCCAGCAGTGAGTACGGCTCCGGCGCGGGCTACACCTTC
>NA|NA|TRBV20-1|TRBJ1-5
CSAGQPQHF
TGCAGTGCGGGGCAGCCCCAGCATTTT
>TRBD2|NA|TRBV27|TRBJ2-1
CASSLSIREALYEQFF
TGTGCCAGCAGTTTATCGATCCGGGAGGCTCTTTACGAGCAGTTCTTC
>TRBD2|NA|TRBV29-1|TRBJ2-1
CSVGGTGSVTSGAYSFYEQFF
TGCAGCGTAGGAGGGACAGGGTCCGTGACTAGCGGGGCATACTCCTTCTATGAGCAGTTCTTC
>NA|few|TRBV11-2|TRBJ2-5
CASSSWDAAGTQYF
TGTGCCAGCAGCTCTTGGGACGCCGCTGGGACCCAGTACTTC
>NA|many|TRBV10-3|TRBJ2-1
CASSDYNEQFF
TGTGCCAGCAGCGACTACAATGAGCAGTTCTTC
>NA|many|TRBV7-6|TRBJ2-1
CASTTASSYNEQFF
TGTGCCAGCACGACAGCGAGCTCCTACAATGAGCAGTTCTTC
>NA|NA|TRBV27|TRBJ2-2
CASRQTSGELFF
TGTGCCAGCAGACAAACGTCCGGGGAGCTGTTTTTT
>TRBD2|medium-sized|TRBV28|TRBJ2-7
CASSLSIREALYEQYF
TGTGCCAGCAGTTTATCGATCCGGGAGGCTCTCTACGAGCAGTACTTC
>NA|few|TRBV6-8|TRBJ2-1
CASSIYNEQFF
TGTGCCAGCAGTATCTACAATGAGCAGTTCTTC
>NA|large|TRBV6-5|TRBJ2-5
CASSGLRGSGETQYF
TGTGCCAGCAGCGGCTTAAGGGGCAGTGGAGAGACCCAGTACTTC
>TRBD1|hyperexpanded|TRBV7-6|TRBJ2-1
CASRGTGGLYNEQFF
TGTGCCAGCAGGGGGACAGGGGGCCTATACAATGAGCAGTTCTTC
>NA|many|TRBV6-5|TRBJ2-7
CASMGHLSYEQYF
TGTGCCAGCATGGGACACCTTAGCTACGAGCAGTACTTC
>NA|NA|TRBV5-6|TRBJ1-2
CASSPGSGLRGYTF
TGTGCCAGCAGCCCTGGCTCGGGCCTTAGGGGCTACACCTTC
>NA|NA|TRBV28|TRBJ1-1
CASRPLLGGSTEAFF
TGTGCCAGCAGACCTCTCCTCGGGGGATCCACTGAAGCTTTCTTT